The entry below describes one T cell receptor beta chain. What it recognizes is unknown. In the PCR, 60 Vbeta and 13 Jbeta primers were used. Data came from immunoSEQ multiplex PCR; TCRdb stores just in-frame clones and leaves some out. The table records approximately 140,000 clones, just over 70% of them present only once. This sample was included in a study of cytomegalovirus exposure and HLA in healthy donors. Study background: Roughly 92 million unique TCRs, all from HLA-typed donors, were included in an early release of the data.

Germline assignment: CDR1 SGHRS and CDR2 YFSETQ. V dropped 4 bases and J dropped 4; count of bases not matched to a gene: 6. The CDR3 length is 14 residues. Findings and caveats of the study: Later analysis reportedly placed an Asian-associated ancestry cluster below the approximately 730-donor mean in N-insertions. HLA alleles were associated with 16,000 or so TCR beta sequences in a later analysis at 0.05 false discovery rate.

The TCR sequence derives from a woman aged 55-70 years in good health and CMV-seropositive. Sequencing was performed on PBMCs. The chain joins TRBV5-1 to TRBJ2-5, with 8 bases lining up with TRBD1. The CDR3 protein is CASSPDRVGETQYF. CDR3 in DNA: TGCGCCAGCAGCCCGGACAGGGTAGGAGAGACCCAGTACTTC.